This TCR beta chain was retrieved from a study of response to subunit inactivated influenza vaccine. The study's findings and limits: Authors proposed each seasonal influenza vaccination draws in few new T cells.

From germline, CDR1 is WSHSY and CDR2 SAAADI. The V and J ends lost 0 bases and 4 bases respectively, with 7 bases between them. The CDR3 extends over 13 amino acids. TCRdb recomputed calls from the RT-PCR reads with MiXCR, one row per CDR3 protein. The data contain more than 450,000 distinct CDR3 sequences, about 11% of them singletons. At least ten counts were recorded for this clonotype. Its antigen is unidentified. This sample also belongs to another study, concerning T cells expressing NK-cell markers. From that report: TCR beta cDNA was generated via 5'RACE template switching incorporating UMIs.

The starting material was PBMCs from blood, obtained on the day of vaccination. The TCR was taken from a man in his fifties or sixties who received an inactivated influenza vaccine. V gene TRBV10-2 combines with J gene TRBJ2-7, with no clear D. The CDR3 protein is CASSESVPYEQYF. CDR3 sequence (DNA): TGCGCCAGCAGTGAGTCTGTACCGTACGAGCAGTACTTC.